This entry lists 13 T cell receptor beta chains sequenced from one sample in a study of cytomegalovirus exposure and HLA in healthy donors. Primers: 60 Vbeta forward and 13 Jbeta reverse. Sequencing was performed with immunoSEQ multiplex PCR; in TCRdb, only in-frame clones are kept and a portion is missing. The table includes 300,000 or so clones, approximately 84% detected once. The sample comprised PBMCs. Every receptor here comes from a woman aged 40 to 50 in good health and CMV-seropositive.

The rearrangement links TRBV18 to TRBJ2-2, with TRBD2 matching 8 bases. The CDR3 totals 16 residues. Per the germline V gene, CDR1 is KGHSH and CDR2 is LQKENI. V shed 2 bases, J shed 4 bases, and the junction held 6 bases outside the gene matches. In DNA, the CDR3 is TGTGCCAGCTCACCAGGTCAACTAGCGGCCACCGGGGAGCTGTTTTTT. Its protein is CASSPGQLAATGELFF.

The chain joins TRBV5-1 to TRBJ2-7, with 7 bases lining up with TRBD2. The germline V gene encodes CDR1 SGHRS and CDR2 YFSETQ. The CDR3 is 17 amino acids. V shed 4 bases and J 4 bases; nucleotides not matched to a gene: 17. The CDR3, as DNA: TGCGCCAGCAGCGAGGGTACGGCTAGCGGAGGCCAATACGAGCAGTACTTC. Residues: CASSEGTASGGQYEQYF.

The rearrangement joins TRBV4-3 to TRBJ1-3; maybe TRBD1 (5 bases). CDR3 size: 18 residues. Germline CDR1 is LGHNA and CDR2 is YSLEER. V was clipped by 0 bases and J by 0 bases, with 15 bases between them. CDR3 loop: CASSQDIGGPLSGNTIYF. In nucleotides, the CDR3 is TGCGCCAGCAGCCAAGATATCGGGGGTCCTCTCTCTGGAAACACCATATATTTT.

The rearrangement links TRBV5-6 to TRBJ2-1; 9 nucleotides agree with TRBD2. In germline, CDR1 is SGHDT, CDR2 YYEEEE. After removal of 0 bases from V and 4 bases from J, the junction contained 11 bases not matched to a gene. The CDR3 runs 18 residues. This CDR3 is CASSLEGLAVFTYNEQFF. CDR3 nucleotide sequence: TGTGCCAGCAGCTTGGAGGGACTAGCTGTGTTTACGTACAATGAGCAGTTCTTC. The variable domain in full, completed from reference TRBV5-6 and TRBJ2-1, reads DAGVTQSPTHLIKTRGQQVTLRCSPKSGHDTVSWYQQALGQGPQFIFQYYEEEERQRGNFPDRFSGHQFPNYSSELNVNALLLGDSALYLCASSLEGLAVFTYNEQFFGPGTRLTVL.

The CDR3 is CASSESRGLTTEAFF. CDR3 coding DNA: TGTGCCAGCAGTGAATCTCGGGGATTGACCACTGAAGCTTTCTTT. This chain joins TRBV25-1 and TRBJ1-1; no clear D. V was pared by 1 base and J by 4 bases, with 13 bases between. The CDR3 totals 15 residues. Germline V gives CDR1 MGHDK, CDR2 SYGVNS.

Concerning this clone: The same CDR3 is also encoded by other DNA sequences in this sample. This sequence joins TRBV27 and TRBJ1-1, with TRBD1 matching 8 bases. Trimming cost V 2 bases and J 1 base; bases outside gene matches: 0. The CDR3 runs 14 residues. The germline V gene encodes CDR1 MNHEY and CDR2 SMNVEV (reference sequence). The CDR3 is CASSLGTGNTEAFF. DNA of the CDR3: TGTGCCAGCAGTTTAGGGACAGGGAACACTGAAGCTTTCTTT.

CDR3: CASSRTPVSYNEQFF. CDR3 in DNA: TGTGCCAGCAGTAGGACTCCCGTCTCCTACAATGAGCAGTTCTTC. The chain joins TRBV28 to TRBJ2-1; a weak D match, TRBD2 (5 bases). The V end was cut by 5 bases, the J end by 0 bases, with 11 bases between. The CDR3 length is 15 residues. CDR1 is MDHEN, CDR2 SYDVKM, per germline. The entire variable domain, with the rest obtained from reference TRBV28 and TRBJ2-1, is as follows: DVKVTQSSRYLVKRTGEKVFLECVQDMDHENMFWYRQDPGLGLRLIYFSYDVKMKEKGDIPEGYSVSREKKERFSLILESASTNQTSMYLCASSRTPVSYNEQFFGPGTRLTVL.

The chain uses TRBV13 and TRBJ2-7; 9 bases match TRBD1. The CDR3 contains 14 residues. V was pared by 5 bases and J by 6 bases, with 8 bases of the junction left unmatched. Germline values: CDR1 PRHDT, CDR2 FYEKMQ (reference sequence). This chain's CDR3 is CASSNRDRAAEQYF. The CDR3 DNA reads TGTGCCAGCAGCAACCGGGACAGGGCAGCCGAGCAGTACTTC.

CDR3 region: CASSPPTGGSVDTGELFF. In DNA form, the CDR3 reads TGTGCCAGCAGTCCTCCTACAGGGGGCAGCGTGGACACCGGGGAGCTGTTTTTT. The chain joins TRBV11-3 to TRBJ2-2, with 9 bases matching TRBD1. The ends lost 6 bases at V and 3 bases at J; junction bases unmatched: 14. Germline V lookup: CDR1 SGHNT, CDR2 YENEEA. The length of the CDR3 is 18 residues. The variable domain in full, completed from reference TRBV11-3 and TRBJ2-2, reads EAGVVQSPRYKIIEKKQPVAFWCNPISGHNTLYWYLQNLGQGPELLIRYENEEAVDDSQLPKDRFSAERLKGVDSTLKIQPAELGDSAVYLCASSPPTGGSVDTGELFFGEGSRLTVL.

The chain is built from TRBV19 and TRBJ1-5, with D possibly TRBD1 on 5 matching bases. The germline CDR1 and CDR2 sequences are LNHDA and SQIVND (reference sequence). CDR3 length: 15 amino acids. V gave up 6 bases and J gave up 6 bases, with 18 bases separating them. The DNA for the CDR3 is TGTGCCAGTAGCGGATTGCAGCGAAGGGGTCAGCCCCAGCATTTT. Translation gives CASSGLQRRGQPQHF.

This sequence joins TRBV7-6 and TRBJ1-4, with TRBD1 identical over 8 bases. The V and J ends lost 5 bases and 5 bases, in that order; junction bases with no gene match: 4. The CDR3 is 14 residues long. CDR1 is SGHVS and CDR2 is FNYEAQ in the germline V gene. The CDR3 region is CASSLGTGNEKLFF. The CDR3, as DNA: TGTGCCAGCAGCCTAGGGACAGGAAATGAAAAACTGTTTTTT. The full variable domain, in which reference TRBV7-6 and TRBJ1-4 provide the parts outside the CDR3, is GAGVSQSPRYKVTKRGQDVALRCDPISGHVSLYWYRQALGQGPEFLTYFNYEAQQDKSGLPNDRFSAERPEGSISTLTIQRTEQRDSAMYRCASSLGTGNEKLFFGSGTQLSVL.

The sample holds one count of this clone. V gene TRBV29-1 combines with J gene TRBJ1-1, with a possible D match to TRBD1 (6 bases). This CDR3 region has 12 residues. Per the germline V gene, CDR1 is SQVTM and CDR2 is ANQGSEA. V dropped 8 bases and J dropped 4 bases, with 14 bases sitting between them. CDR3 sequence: CSFGGRGTEAFF. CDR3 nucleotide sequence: TGCAGCTTCGGGGGGCGAGGCACTGAAGCTTTCTTT.

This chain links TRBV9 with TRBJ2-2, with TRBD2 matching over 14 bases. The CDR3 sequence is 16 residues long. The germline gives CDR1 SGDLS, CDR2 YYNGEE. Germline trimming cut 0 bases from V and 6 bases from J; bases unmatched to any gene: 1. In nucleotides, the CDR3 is TGTGCCAGCAGCGTAGGGACTAGCGGGAGGTCCGGGGAGCTGTTTTTT. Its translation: CASSVGTSGRSGELFF.